This T cell receptor (beta chain) came from a study of cytotoxic CD8 clonotypes in ibrutinib-treated CLL. In the study overall: Averaging across samples gave roughly 250,000 productive templates and roughly 87,000 productive rearrangements. Findings and caveats of the study: Baseline clonality exceeded age-matched healthy donors and tracked circulating CD8+ T-cell counts.

The table came from immunoSEQ multiplex PCR; TCRdb's copy has only in-frame clones and leaves some out. Among hundreds of thousands of clones listed, 80% were seen once. This clone was counted once. The antigen is unknown. The ends were cut back, 10 bases at V and 3 bases at J, with 17 bases in the middle. The CDR3 sequence is 13 residues long. In germline, CDR1 is SGHNT, CDR2 YYREEE (reference sequence). This clonotype was sampled from a human donor with chronic lymphocytic leukemia. The chain is built from TRBV5-4 and TRBJ2-7, with D possibly being TRBD1 or TRBD2 (6 bases each). Specimen: PBMCs, collected before ibrutinib treatment. The CDR3 nucleotides are TGTGCCGTCGAAGGGGGGCACGACTACGAGCAGTACTTC. This gives the protein CAVEGGHDYEQYF.